The sequence of this T cell receptor (beta chain) was determined in a study of blood T cell repertoires in COVID-19. Turning to the study itself: Whether acute or convalescent, the COVID-19 samples came from the United States, Italy and Spain. PBMCs, B-cell-depleted T cells, or T cells provided the cDNA or gDNA that made up the material.

The CDR3 is 18 amino acids. Germline-derived CDR1 and CDR2 are MGHRA and YSYEKL. V was clipped by 3 bases and J by 7 bases; unmatched bases: 15. This clone was seen only a few times. Original methodology: Counts of nucleated cells, estimated from reference gene primer amplification, were obtained. Using immunoSEQ multiplex PCR, the repertoire was profiled, and TCRdb retains in-frame clones only, with some absent. V and J calls and clone size are given by that table; D and trimming were obtained from the DNA. In the table there are under 80,000 clones, 70% to 90% of which are singletons. The sequenced sample consisted of peripheral blood. The source of this sequence is a woman aged 80 or over with active or convalescent COVID-19. This chain joins TRBV4-1 and TRBJ2-2, with TRBD1 matching 9 bases. CDR3 DNA: TGCGCCAGCAGCCATCTAGGACAGGGGCGCCAGAAGGGCGGGGAGCTGTTTTTT. Protein sequence: CASSHLGQGRQKGGELFF.